The 31 T cell receptor beta chains below were found in one sample sequenced in a study of T cell repertoires in cytomegalovirus infection. These receptors' antigens are unknown. MiXCR was run by TCRdb on the reads, yielding one entry per CDR3 protein. Counted here are about 280,000 distinct CDR3 sequences, less than 25% occurring once; the ten biggest clones make up approximately 20%. Sequencing was performed on cultured PBMCs, taken from culture after CMV antigen stimulation. These receptor sequences come from a human donor in good health (CMV status not recorded). Some clones in this sample may be carry-over from other donors' samples.

This clonotype was seen ten or more times. This chain joins TRBV12-3 or TRBV12-4 and TRBJ2-5; D gene unclear. CDR3 length: 13 amino acids. Trimming took off 5 bases at V and 1 base at J, with 8 bases between the two ends. In DNA, the CDR3 is TGTGCCAGCAGTGTCGGCCTCCAAGAGACCCAGTACTTC. Its protein product is CASSVGLQETQYF.

There are a few counts of this clonotype. J is TRBJ2-1 and V is TRBV5-6; TRBD2 agrees at 11 bases. This CDR3 spans 21 amino acids. Germline V gene sequence: CDR1 SGHDT, CDR2 YYEEEE. V lost 2 bases, J lost 1 base, and 17 bases stayed unmatched. The CDR3 DNA is TGTGCCAGCAGCTTAGGTCCCGTGTCTAGCGGGAGGTCGATATCCTACAATGAGCAGTTCTTC. Its protein is CASSLGPVSSGRSISYNEQFF. The whole variable domain, filled in from reference TRBV5-6 and TRBJ2-1, reads DAGVTQSPTHLIKTRGQQVTLRCSPKSGHDTVSWYQQALGQGPQFIFQYYEEEERQRGNFPDRFSGHQFPNYSSELNVNALLLGDSALYLCASSLGPVSSGRSISYNEQFFGPGTRLTVL.

The chain employs TRBV2 and TRBJ2-3; 9 bases agree with TRBD2. V lost 1 base and J lost 8; bases outside the gene matches: 10. Germline CDR1 and CDR2: SNHLY and FYNNEI. There are 16 residues in the CDR3. CDR3: CASSEGEIAGVPTQYF. The CDR3, as DNA: TGTGCCAGCAGTGAAGGGGAAATAGCGGGGGTTCCTACGCAGTATTTT.

This clonotype was detected ten times or more. The V and J genes are TRBV19 and TRBJ2-4; 10 nucleotides align to TRBD2. Germline V gene data show CDR1 as LNHDA and CDR2 as SQIVND (reference sequence). The ends lost 7 bases at V and 6 bases at J; junction bases unmatched: 9. The CDR3 covers 15 residues. The CDR3 DNA reads TGTGCCAGTAATCAAGGGGCTAGCGGGAGAAACATTCAGTACTTC. Protein product: CASNQGASGRNIQYF.

This clonotype was seen at least ten times. This chain uses TRBV7-9 with TRBJ2-1; TRBD1 agrees at 11 bases. CDR1 is SEHNR and CDR2 is FQNEAQ in the germline V gene (reference sequence). V shed 6 bases and J 7 bases; nucleotides not matched to a gene: 8. This CDR3 spans 15 amino acids. This CDR3 is CASSLRTGGYNEQFF. The CDR3 DNA follows: TGTGCCAGCAGTTTACGGACAGGGGGCTATAATGAGCAGTTCTTC.

This clonotype was seen more than once but under ten times. The chain has TRBV7-2 and TRBJ2-3, with 8 bases that match TRBD1. V shed 1 base, J shed 7 bases, and the junction held 7 bases outside the gene matches. CDR3 length: 15 amino acids. Per the germline V gene, CDR1 is SGHTA and CDR2 is FQGNSA. CDR3 sequence: CASSLEAGGSNTQYF. CDR3 bases: TGTGCCAGCAGCTTAGAAGCAGGGGGCTCGAATACGCAGTATTTT.

The V and J genes are TRBV7-9 and TRBJ2-5; maybe TRBD2 (5 bases). The length of the CDR3 is 15 residues. Germline lookup yields CDR1 SEHNR and CDR2 FQNEAQ (reference sequence). V lost 5 bases and J lost 4, with 17 bases in between. The CDR3 nucleotides are TGTGCCAGCAGCGCTAGCCGGTTGGGGAGAGAGACCCAGTACTTC. This encodes CASSASRLGRETQYF.

This clonotype was recorded a few times. V usage is TRBV14 and J usage is TRBJ1-2; TRBD1 matches 8 bases. The CDR3 is 15 amino acids. J was trimmed by 7 bases and V by 6 bases; bases with no gene match: 13. Germline CDR1 is SGHDN and CDR2 is FVKESK. The CDR3 sequence is CASRPSGQGAFGYTF. The CDR3 nucleotides are TGTGCCAGCAGACCAAGTGGCCAGGGGGCTTTTGGCTACACCTTC.

This clonotype was seen a handful of times. V and J are TRBV2 and TRBJ2-1, with 11 nucleotides matching TRBD2. There are 13 residues in the CDR3. The J segment lost 14 bases and the V segment lost 0 bases, leaving 3 bases of the junction unmatched. From germline, CDR1 is SNHLY and CDR2 FYNNEI. The CDR3 bases are TGTGCCAGCAGTGAAGCTAGCGGGAGGGCCAAGTTCTTC. It specifies CASSEASGRAKFF.

V usage is TRBV12-3 or TRBV12-4 and J usage is TRBJ1-1; possible D gene TRBD1, 5 bases. V was cut by 3 bases and J by 4 bases, with 18 bases left in between. The CDR3 has 16 residues. In nucleotides, the CDR3 is TGTGCCAGCAGTTTGGGGCCTCGTAAGGCGCGCACTGAAGCTTTCTTT. It yields the protein CASSLGPRKARTEAFF.

This clonotype was detected ten times or more. This chain links TRBV7-2 with TRBJ2-5; the D is unclear. In germline, CDR1 is SGHTA, CDR2 FQGNSA. V was clipped by 3 bases and J by 1 base, with 15 bases between them. The CDR3 runs to 16 residues. CDR3 DNA sequence: TGTGCCAGCAGCTTGGAATTCTTGAGTACCCAAGAGACCCAGTACTTC. It is translated as CASSLEFLSTQETQYF.

The chain employs TRBV5-6 and TRBJ2-7; 10 bases match TRBD2. Per the germline V gene, CDR1 is SGHDT and CDR2 is YYEEEE. The CDR3 consists of 16 residues. V shed 0 bases, J shed 6 bases, and the junction held 9 bases outside the gene matches. For the CDR3, the DNA is TGTGCCAGCAGCTTGGGTGGGACTAGCGCCACGAGCGAGCAGTACGTC. This sequence encodes CASSLGGTSATSEQYV.

Only a few counts were recorded for this clonotype. The V call is TRBV7-9, the J call TRBJ2-6, with 10 bases lining up with TRBD1. Germline V gene lookup returns CDR1 SEHNR and CDR2 FQNEAQ (reference sequence). With 5 bases clipped from V and 2 bases from J, the junction kept 6 bases outside the gene matches. There are 17 residues in the CDR3. For the CDR3, the DNA is TGTGCCAGCAGCCCAGGACAGGGGGTTACTGGGGCCAACGTCCTGACTTTC. This translates into CASSPGQGVTGANVLTF.

The rearrangement uses TRBV11-2 and TRBJ2-3; 9 nucleotides align to TRBD1. The CDR3 has 15 residues. V lost 5 bases, J lost 6 bases, and 9 bases stayed unmatched. Germline assignment: CDR1 SGHAT and CDR2 FQNNGV. The CDR3 reads CASSLTGGRRDTQYF. For the CDR3, the DNA is TGTGCCAGCAGCCTCACAGGGGGCCGTAGGGATACGCAGTATTTT.

The V and J genes are TRBV5-1 and TRBJ1-2; D may be TRBD1 (6 bases). Germline values: CDR1 SGHRS, CDR2 YFSETQ. The CDR3 loop spans 14 amino acids. The germline V and J ends were trimmed by 4 bases and 8 bases, with 18 bases remaining between them. The DNA of the CDR3 is TGCGCCAGCAGCCTTCGGCCATCACAGGGCGGCTACACCTTC. Its translation is CASSLRPSQGGYTF.

This clonotype was counted between two and nine times. The chain carries TRBV7-3 and TRBJ2-1, with 8 bases fitting TRBD2. The CDR3 loop spans 15 amino acids. The trim removed 8 bases at V and 7 bases at J, leaving 13 bases unmatched. In germline, CDR1 is SGHTA, CDR2 FQGTGA. The chain's CDR3 is CASGQPGLGTNEQFF. The CDR3 DNA reads TGTGCCAGCGGCCAACCGGGACTAGGGACAAATGAGCAGTTCTTC.

This sequence joins TRBV20-1 and TRBJ2-5; the D gene is possibly TRBD2 (5 bases). Trimming stripped 6 bases from V and 1 base from J, with 12 bases between. The CDR3 loop spans 13 amino acids. Germline V CDR1 and CDR2: DFQATT, SNEGSKA (reference sequence). The CDR3 region is CSAADSSQETQYF. The CDR3 region has the DNA TGCAGTGCCGCGGACTCCTCCCAAGAGACCCAGTACTTC.

Concerning this clonotype itself: A much larger clone is a single base away; this may be a read error. This CDR3 fails to terminate in the conserved phenylalanine or tryptophan, so it likely reflects a read error. The rearrangement links TRBV11-1 to TRBJ1-1; D call uncertain. Deletions cut 5 bases from V and 6 bases from J, with 10 bases between. This CDR3 comprises 12 residues. Germline V gene lookup returns CDR1 SGHAT and CDR2 FQDESV (reference sequence). The CDR3 loop is CASSLRWAEAFL. CDR3 nucleotide sequence: TGTGCCAGCAGCCTGCGTTGGGCTGAAGCTTTCCTT.

CDR3 DNA: TGTGCCAGCAGCTTAGGACAGGGATTAAACTATGGCTACACCTTC. Its protein is CASSLGQGLNYGYTF. The gene calls are TRBV7-6 and TRBJ1-2, with 7 bases identical to TRBD1. V was clipped by 1 base and J by 2 bases; unmatched bases: 4. Germline lookup yields CDR1 SGHVS and CDR2 FNYEAQ. The CDR3 runs 15 residues.

The chain's CDR3 is CASSPSGGTVEQFF. The CDR3 coding sequence is TGTGCCAGCAGCCCTAGCGGGGGTACGGTTGAGCAGTTCTTC. The chain joins TRBV7-8 to TRBJ2-1; 10 nucleotides line up with TRBD2. The germline CDR1 and CDR2 sequences are SGHVS and FQNEAQ. The CDR3 spans 14 residues. V shed 5 bases, J shed 9 bases, and the junction held 7 bases outside the gene matches.

This clonotype was recorded many times. The chain is built from TRBV7-8 and TRBJ1-2, with D possibly being TRBD1 (6 bases). Trimming took 4 bases from V and 8 from J, leaving 14 bases between them. Germline V gives CDR1 SGHVS, CDR2 FQNEAQ. This CDR3 is 13 amino acids long. DNA for the CDR3: TGTGCCAGCAGCTCCATCAGGGGTGGGGGCTACACCTTC. Amino acids: CASSSIRGGGYTF.

This clonotype was seen a handful of times. The chain couples TRBV4-1 to TRBJ2-1; D uncertain. Germline values: CDR1 MGHRA, CDR2 YSYEKL. Trimming stripped 4 bases from V and 5 bases from J, with 9 bases between. This CDR3 has 13 amino acids. CDR3 in amino acids: CASSPRPNNEQFF. The CDR3 coding sequence is TGCGCCAGCAGCCCTAGACCAAACAATGAGCAGTTCTTC.

The V gene is TRBV7-4, the J gene TRBJ2-5, with 10 bases identical to TRBD2. Unmatched junction bases numbered 11, after V lost 5 bases and J lost 5 bases. The CDR3 covers 16 residues. CDR1 is SGHVT and CDR2 is SQSDAQ in the germline V gene. The CDR3 region is CASSLGLAPAQETQYF. In nucleotides, the CDR3 is TGTGCCAGCAGCCTGGGACTAGCGCCAGCACAGGAGACCCAGTACTTC.

Only a few counts were recorded for this clonotype. The genes are TRBV7-2 and TRBJ1-5; no definite D call. The germline V and J ends were trimmed by 5 bases and 1 base, with 6 bases remaining between them. The CDR3 spans 13 residues. Germline V CDR1 and CDR2: SGHTA, FQGNSA. Here the CDR3 reads CASSTQSNQPQHF. The CDR3 DNA is TGTGCCAGCAGCACCCAGAGCAATCAGCCCCAGCATTTT.

This sequence joins TRBV19 and TRBJ1-1; TRBD1 matches 7 bases. Unmatched junction bases numbered 8, after V lost 6 bases and J lost 7 bases. The CDR3 runs 13 residues. CDR1 is LNHDA and CDR2 is SQIVND in the germline V gene (reference sequence). Here the CDR3 reads CASRQERTGEAFF. The CDR3 DNA is TGTGCCAGTAGACAAGAACGGACAGGTGAAGCTTTCTTT.

To note about this clonotype: An end of the junction differs from the germline gene, which may be a read error. J is TRBJ1-6 and V is TRBV27, with 9 bases aligning to TRBD1. CDR3 length equals 16 residues. Germline V CDR1 and CDR2: MNHEY, SMNVEV (reference sequence). The CDR3 coding sequence is TGTGCCCGCAGTTTATCGAGCGGGACAGGGTTTGCACCCCTCCACTTT. Its protein product is CARSLSSGTGFAPLHF.

This clonotype was counted a few times. The V and J genes are TRBV20-1 and TRBJ2-1; tentative D call: TRBD2 (5 bases). Germline V gene lookup returns CDR1 DFQATT and CDR2 SNEGSKA (reference sequence). The CDR3 runs 14 residues. Trimming cost V 3 bases and J 3 bases, with 12 bases left between them. The CDR3 sequence: CSASRELDYNEQFF. Written as DNA, the CDR3 is TGCAGTGCTAGTCGGGAACTTGACTACAATGAGCAGTTCTTC.

The chain is built from TRBV6-6 and TRBJ2-1; TRBD2 matches 9 bases. V shed 6 bases and J 6 bases; nucleotides not matched to a gene: 12. The CDR3 loop spans 16 amino acids. Germline-derived CDR1 and CDR2 are MNHNY and SVGAGI (reference sequence). The DNA of the CDR3 is TGTGCCAGCAGCCCGAAAATAGCGGGAGTCTCCAATGAGCAGTTCTTC. Protein sequence: CASSPKIAGVSNEQFF.

The rearrangement joins TRBV12-3 or TRBV12-4 to TRBJ1-2; possible D gene TRBD1, 5 bases. V lost 6 bases and J 8 bases, leaving 19 bases between the germline ends. This CDR3 is built from 14 residues. The CDR3 DNA reads TGTGCCAGCAGACCGCCTGGGGCTACGGGGGGCTACACCTTC. Translated: CASRPPGATGGYTF.

The chain combines TRBV6-5 with TRBJ2-1, with 13 bases that match TRBD2. This CDR3 comprises 15 residues. V shed 6 bases and J 5 bases; nucleotides not matched to a gene: 4. Germline V gives CDR1 MNHEY, CDR2 SVGAGI. CDR3 coding DNA: TGTGCCAGCAGAACGGGACTAGCGGGAAACAATGAGCAGTTCTTC. It translates to CASRTGLAGNNEQFF.

The chain couples TRBV13 to TRBJ2-7, with 12 bases that match TRBD2. Trimming removed 6 bases from V and 2 bases from J; junction bases left unmatched: 14. The CDR3 length is 18 residues. Germline CDR1 PRHDT, CDR2 FYEKMQ (reference sequence). CDR3 sequence (DNA): TGTGCCAGCAGTCGAGGAGGTCTAGCGGGAGGGAGAACCTACGAGCAGTACGTC. This codes for CASSRGGLAGGRTYEQYV.